A single T cell receptor beta chain is shown here with its context. This sample was included in a study of blood T cell repertoires in COVID-19. Libraries were prepared by immunoSEQ multiplex PCR; TCRdb keeps only in-frame clonotypes and omits some of them. The repertoire holds 65,000 to 85,000 clones, with around 90% as singletons. CDR1 LNHDA and CDR2 SQIVND come from the germline V gene (reference sequence). Trimming removed 5 bases at V and 6 bases at J, with 21 bases between. CDR3 length: 16 residues. Sequencing was performed on peripheral blood. The chain is built from TRBV19 and TRBJ2-3; weak D call: TRBD2 (6 bases). This TCR came from a human donor in a cohort sampled during active COVID-19. The CDR3 sequence is CASSASGLWARDTQYF. CDR3 nucleotides: TGTGCCAGTAGTGCTTCGGGACTTTGGGCTAGGGATACGCAGTATTTT.